A selection of T cell receptor beta chains follows, all from one sample in a study of OX40 agonist ivuxolimab in advanced cancers. TCRdb keeps only in-frame clones here, not all; method: immunoSEQ multiplex PCR. The table lists about 48,000 clones, about nine tenths of them singletons. The material was CD4+ or CD8+ T cells sorted from blood, obtained in a trial of the OX40 agonist ivuxolimab. These receptor sequences come from an adult with an advanced solid tumor such as melanoma, head and neck, liver or kidney cancer. Each CDR3 is given with its conserved first and last residue. D genes are given only for firm matches. Size is omitted from some rows. Given values are once, few, many or a class for expanded clones.

v_call: TRBV20-1; d_call: -; j_call: TRBJ1-2; clone_size: -; cdr3_nt: TGCAGTGCTAGGACAGCTAGTGGCTACACCTTC; cdr3_aa: CSARTASGYTF
v_call: TRBV5-5; d_call: -; j_call: TRBJ1-5; clone_size: once; cdr3_nt: TGTGCCAGCAGCTTGCAAACGAATCAGCCCCAGCATTTT; cdr3_aa: CASSLQTNQPQHF
v_call: TRBV9; d_call: TRBD2; j_call: TRBJ2-2; clone_size: -; cdr3_nt: TGTGCCAGCAGCGTTAGCGGGGCGAACACCGGGGAGCTGTTTTTT; cdr3_aa: CASSVSGANTGELFF
v_call: TRBV11-2; d_call: -; j_call: TRBJ2-2; clone_size: -; cdr3_nt: TGTGCCAGCAGCTTAAAGTTCCTAGGCGGGGAGCTGTTTTTT; cdr3_aa: CASSLKFLGGELFF
v_call: TRBV2; d_call: -; j_call: TRBJ1-1; clone_size: few; cdr3_nt: TGTGCCAGCAGTGGAGGAAACACTGAAGCTTTCTTT; cdr3_aa: CASSGGNTEAFF
v_call: TRBV10-1; d_call: -; j_call: TRBJ2-1; clone_size: once; cdr3_nt: TGCGCCACCGGGGGGCAGTTCGGCTCCTACAATGAGCAGTTCTTC; cdr3_aa: CATGGQFGSYNEQFF
v_call: TRBV28; d_call: TRBD1; j_call: TRBJ2-1; clone_size: -; cdr3_nt: TGTGCCAGCAGTTTACCCCCCGGGACAGGTTTTCCCCATGAGCAGTTCTTC; cdr3_aa: CASSLPPGTGFPHEQFF
v_call: TRBV13; d_call: TRBD1; j_call: TRBJ1-2; clone_size: -; cdr3_nt: TGTGCCAGCAGCCCGCATCCTCGGGACAGGGGACAGGGCTACACCTTC; cdr3_aa: CASSPHPRDRGQGYTF
v_call: TRBV10-2; d_call: TRBD1; j_call: TRBJ2-1; clone_size: -; cdr3_nt: TGCGCCACCGTTGGACAGGGACAAGGCTCCTACAATGAGCAGTTCTTC; cdr3_aa: CATVGQGQGSYNEQFF
v_call: TRBV7-2; d_call: TRBD2; j_call: TRBJ2-5; clone_size: -; cdr3_nt: TGTGCCAGCAGCTTAGCGGGGGGGAGACAGACCCAGTACTTC; cdr3_aa: CASSLAGGRQTQYF
v_call: TRBV6-1; d_call: -; j_call: TRBJ1-5; clone_size: -; cdr3_nt: TGTGCCAGCAGTGATGGGCAGGGCGGTCAGCCCCAGCATTTT; cdr3_aa: CASSDGQGGQPQHF
v_call: TRBV19; d_call: -; j_call: TRBJ2-1; clone_size: -; cdr3_nt: TGTGCCAGTTTTGCACCCAATGAGCAGTTCTTC; cdr3_aa: CASFAPNEQFF
v_call: TRBV4-1; d_call: -; j_call: TRBJ2-1; clone_size: -; cdr3_nt: TGCGCCAGCAGCCAGACCCCCGGACCGAAAACCTACAATGAGCAGTTCTTC; cdr3_aa: CASSQTPGPKTYNEQFF
v_call: TRBV7-6; d_call: TRBD2; j_call: TRBJ2-2; clone_size: -; cdr3_nt: TGTGCCAGCAGCTTACCAAGCGGGGCGAACACCGGGGAGCTGTTTTTT; cdr3_aa: CASSLPSGANTGELFF
v_call: TRBV11-2; d_call: -; j_call: TRBJ2-2; clone_size: -; cdr3_nt: TGTGCCAGCAGCTTAGGAGGGTCCGGGGAGCTGTTTTTT; cdr3_aa: CASSLGGSGELFF
v_call: TRBV27; d_call: -; j_call: TRBJ1-5; clone_size: -; cdr3_nt: TGTGCCAGCAGTTTTGGGTTGGATCAGCCCCAGCATTTT; cdr3_aa: CASSFGLDQPQHF
v_call: TRBV4-1; d_call: -; j_call: TRBJ2-3; clone_size: -; cdr3_nt: TGCGCCAGCAGCCAAGGGTTAACAGATACGCAGTATTTT; cdr3_aa: CASSQGLTDTQYF
v_call: TRBV4-1; d_call: -; j_call: TRBJ2-7; clone_size: -; cdr3_nt: TGCGCCAGCAGCCAAGGGACACTGAGCGAGCAGTACTTC; cdr3_aa: CASSQGTLSEQYF
v_call: TRBV4-1; d_call: TRBD1; j_call: TRBJ1-3; clone_size: -; cdr3_nt: TGCGCCAGCAGCCAGACAGGGGGCTCGACGGACACCATATATTTT; cdr3_aa: CASSQTGGSTDTIYF
v_call: TRBV5-8; d_call: -; j_call: TRBJ1-2; clone_size: -; cdr3_nt: TGTGCCAGCAGCTTGGGTGGAGGAGTATATGGCTACACCTTC; cdr3_aa: CASSLGGGVYGYTF
v_call: TRBV6-4; d_call: TRBD2; j_call: TRBJ2-2; clone_size: -; cdr3_nt: TGTGCCAGCAGTCGCGGTGGACTAGCGGGGGATGTCGGGGAGCTGTTTTTT; cdr3_aa: CASSRGGLAGDVGELFF
v_call: TRBV10-3; d_call: -; j_call: TRBJ2-2; clone_size: -; cdr3_nt: TGTGCCATCAGGGCCACGGCCGGGGAGCTGTTTTTT; cdr3_aa: CAIRATAGELFF
v_call: TRBV27; d_call: TRBD1; j_call: TRBJ2-7; clone_size: -; cdr3_nt: TGTGCCAGCAGTTTCCCTCAGGGGGCTTTTAGCTCCTACGAGCAGTACTTC; cdr3_aa: CASSFPQGAFSSYEQYF
v_call: TRBV7-9; d_call: -; j_call: TRBJ1-4; clone_size: -; cdr3_nt: TGTGCCAGCAGCGGTAGAGGACCAACTAATGAAAAACTGTTTTTT; cdr3_aa: CASSGRGPTNEKLFF
v_call: TRBV27; d_call: TRBD1; j_call: TRBJ1-2; clone_size: -; cdr3_nt: TGTGCCAGCAGTGACAGGGGAGTCCATGGCTACACCTTC; cdr3_aa: CASSDRGVHGYTF
v_call: TRBV10-1; d_call: -; j_call: TRBJ1-1; clone_size: -; cdr3_nt: TGCGCCAGCTCTCAGGGAGGGGGCACTGAAGCTTTCTTT; cdr3_aa: CASSQGGGTEAFF
v_call: TRBV10-3; d_call: TRBD2; j_call: TRBJ2-7; clone_size: -; cdr3_nt: TGTGCCATATCTGGGACTAGCGGGGCAGAGCAGTACTTC; cdr3_aa: CAISGTSGAEQYF
v_call: TRBV6-1; d_call: -; j_call: TRBJ2-6; clone_size: -; cdr3_nt: TGTGCCAGCAGGCCCATGTCCGGGGCCAACGTCCTGACTTTC; cdr3_aa: CASRPMSGANVLTF
v_call: TRBV6-1; d_call: TRBD1; j_call: TRBJ1-1; clone_size: -; cdr3_nt: TGTGCCAGCAGTGAAGAGATGGGGACAGGTAACACTGAAGCTTTCTTT; cdr3_aa: CASSEEMGTGNTEAFF
v_call: TRBV28; d_call: -; j_call: TRBJ2-4; clone_size: -; cdr3_nt: TGTGCCAGCGAGGGGCCCAAAAACATTCAGTACTTC; cdr3_aa: CASEGPKNIQYF
v_call: TRBV7-9; d_call: -; j_call: TRBJ1-2; clone_size: -; cdr3_nt: TGTGCCAGCAGCTTAGTCCGGGGGCGCGGCTACACCTTC; cdr3_aa: CASSLVRGRGYTF
v_call: TRBV5-6; d_call: -; j_call: TRBJ1-2; clone_size: -; cdr3_nt: TGTGCCAGCGGAGGGCTGAGCACGCCAAACTATGGCTACACCTTC; cdr3_aa: CASGGLSTPNYGYTF
v_call: TRBV6-5; d_call: -; j_call: TRBJ1-6; clone_size: -; cdr3_nt: TGTGCCAGCAGCCAAAGGGTGGATAATTCACCCCTCCACTTT; cdr3_aa: CASSQRVDNSPLHF
v_call: TRBV6-4; d_call: TRBD1; j_call: TRBJ1-5; clone_size: -; cdr3_nt: TGTGCCAGCAGTGACTTCAAAGGGACAGGGGGGTATAGCGTTTATCAGCCCCAGCATTTT; cdr3_aa: CASSDFKGTGGYSVYQPQHF
v_call: TRBV6-5; d_call: -; j_call: TRBJ1-5; clone_size: -; cdr3_nt: TGTGCCAGCAGTCCGACCTGGGGTAGCAATCAGCCCCAGCATTTT; cdr3_aa: CASSPTWGSNQPQHF
v_call: TRBV4-1; d_call: -; j_call: TRBJ1-1; clone_size: -; cdr3_nt: TGCGCCAGCAGACTCAGAAATGCGGGCACTGAAGCTTTCTTT; cdr3_aa: CASRLRNAGTEAFF
v_call: TRBV9; d_call: -; j_call: TRBJ1-5; clone_size: -; cdr3_nt: TGTGCCAGCAGCGTAGACGCATCCCGCAATCAGCCCCAGCATTTT; cdr3_aa: CASSVDASRNQPQHF
v_call: TRBV5-4; d_call: -; j_call: TRBJ1-5; clone_size: -; cdr3_nt: TGTGCCAGCAGCTTTAACAAGAATCAGCCCCAGCATTTT; cdr3_aa: CASSFNKNQPQHF
v_call: TRBV15; d_call: -; j_call: TRBJ1-1; clone_size: -; cdr3_nt: TGTGCCACCAGCAGAGATTCGACCACTGAAGCTTTCTTT; cdr3_aa: CATSRDSTTEAFF
v_call: TRBV5-6; d_call: -; j_call: TRBJ2-1; clone_size: -; cdr3_nt: TGTGCCAGCAGCTTGCGGGGGAGAAGTTACAATGAGCAGTTCTTC; cdr3_aa: CASSLRGRSYNEQFF
v_call: TRBV6-4; d_call: -; j_call: TRBJ1-3; clone_size: -; cdr3_nt: TGTGCCAGCAGTGACCGGGCTGGAAACACCATATATTTT; cdr3_aa: CASSDRAGNTIYF
v_call: TRBV27; d_call: -; j_call: TRBJ1-2; clone_size: -; cdr3_nt: TGTGCCAGCAGTCTAGGGGTAGGGCTCGGCTATGGCTACACCTTC; cdr3_aa: CASSLGVGLGYGYTF
v_call: TRBV11-1; d_call: TRBD2; j_call: TRBJ2-1; clone_size: -; cdr3_nt: TGTGCCAGCAGCTTAGCAACGCGACTAGCCGAGCAGTTCTTC; cdr3_aa: CASSLATRLAEQFF
v_call: TRBV15; d_call: -; j_call: TRBJ1-5; clone_size: -; cdr3_nt: TGTGCCACCAGTGACAAGGTAGCGAGCAATCAGCCCCAGCATTTT; cdr3_aa: CATSDKVASNQPQHF
v_call: TRBV29-1; d_call: TRBD2; j_call: TRBJ2-4; clone_size: -; cdr3_nt: TGCAGCGTTGAAGAGCGGGGGGGTAACATTCAGTACTTC; cdr3_aa: CSVEERGGNIQYF
v_call: TRBV5-5; d_call: -; j_call: TRBJ1-2; clone_size: -; cdr3_nt: TGTGCCAGCAGCTTGGGTACAGCCTCCCGAGACTACACCTTC; cdr3_aa: CASSLGTASRDYTF
v_call: TRBV13; d_call: -; j_call: TRBJ2-5; clone_size: -; cdr3_nt: TGTGCCAGCAGCTTAATCCGCTCGGGGGACCAAGAGACCCAGTACTTC; cdr3_aa: CASSLIRSGDQETQYF
v_call: TRBV2; d_call: TRBD2; j_call: TRBJ2-1; clone_size: -; cdr3_nt: TGTGCCAGCACCCGGGGGGGAGCCTACAATGAGCAGTTCTTC; cdr3_aa: CASTRGGAYNEQFF